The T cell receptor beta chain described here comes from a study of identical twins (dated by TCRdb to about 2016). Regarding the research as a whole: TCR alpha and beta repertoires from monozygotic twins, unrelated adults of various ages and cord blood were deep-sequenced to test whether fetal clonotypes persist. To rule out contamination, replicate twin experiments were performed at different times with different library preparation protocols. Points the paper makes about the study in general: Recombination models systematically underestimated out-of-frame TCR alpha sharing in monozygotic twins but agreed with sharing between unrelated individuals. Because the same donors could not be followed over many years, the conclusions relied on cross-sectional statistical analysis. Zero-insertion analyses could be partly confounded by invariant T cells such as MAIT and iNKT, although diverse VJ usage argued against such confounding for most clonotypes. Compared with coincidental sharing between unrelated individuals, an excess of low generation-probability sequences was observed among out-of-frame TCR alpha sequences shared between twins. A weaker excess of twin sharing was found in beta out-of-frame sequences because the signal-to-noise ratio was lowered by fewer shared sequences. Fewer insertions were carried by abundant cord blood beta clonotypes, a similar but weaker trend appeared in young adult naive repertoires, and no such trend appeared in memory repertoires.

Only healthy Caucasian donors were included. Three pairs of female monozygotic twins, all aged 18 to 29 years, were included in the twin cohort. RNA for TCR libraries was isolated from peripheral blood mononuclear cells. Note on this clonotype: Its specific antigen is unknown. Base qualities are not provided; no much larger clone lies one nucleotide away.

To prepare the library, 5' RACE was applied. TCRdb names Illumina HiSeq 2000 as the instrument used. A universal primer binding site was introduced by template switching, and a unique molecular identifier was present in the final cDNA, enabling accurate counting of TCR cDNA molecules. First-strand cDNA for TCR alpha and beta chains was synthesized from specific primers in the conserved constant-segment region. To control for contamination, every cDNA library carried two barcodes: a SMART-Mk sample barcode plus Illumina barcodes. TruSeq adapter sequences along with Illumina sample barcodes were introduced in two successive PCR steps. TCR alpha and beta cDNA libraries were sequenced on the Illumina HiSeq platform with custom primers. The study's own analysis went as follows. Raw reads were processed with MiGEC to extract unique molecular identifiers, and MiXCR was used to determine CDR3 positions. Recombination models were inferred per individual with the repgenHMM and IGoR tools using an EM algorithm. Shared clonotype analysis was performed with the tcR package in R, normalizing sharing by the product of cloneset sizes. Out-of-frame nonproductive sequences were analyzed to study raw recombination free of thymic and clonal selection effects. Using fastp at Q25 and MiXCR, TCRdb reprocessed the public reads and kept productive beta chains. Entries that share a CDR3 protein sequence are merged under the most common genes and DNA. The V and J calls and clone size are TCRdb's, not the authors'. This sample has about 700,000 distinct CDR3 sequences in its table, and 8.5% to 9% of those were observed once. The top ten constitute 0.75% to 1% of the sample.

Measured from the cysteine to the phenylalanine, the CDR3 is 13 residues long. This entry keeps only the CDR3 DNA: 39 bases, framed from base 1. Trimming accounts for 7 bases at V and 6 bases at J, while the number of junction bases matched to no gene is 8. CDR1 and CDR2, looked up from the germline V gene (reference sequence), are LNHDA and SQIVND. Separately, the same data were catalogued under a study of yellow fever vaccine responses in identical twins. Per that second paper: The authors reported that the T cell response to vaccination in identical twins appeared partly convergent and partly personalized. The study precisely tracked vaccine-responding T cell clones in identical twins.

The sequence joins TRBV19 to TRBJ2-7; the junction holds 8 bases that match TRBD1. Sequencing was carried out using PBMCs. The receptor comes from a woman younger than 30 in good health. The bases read TGTGCCAGTAAAGCCCCAGGGGGCGGCGAGCAGTACTTC. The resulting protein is CASKAPGGGEQYF.